A selection of T cell receptor beta chains follows, all from one sample in a study of shared clonotypes between healthy human individuals. Using immunoSEQ multiplex PCR, the repertoire was profiled, and TCRdb retains in-frame clones only, with some absent. The sample comprises around 2.5 million clones, roughly 93% of which are singletons, and roughly 0.36% rests with the top ten. Sequenced material: naive CD4+ T cells from PBMCs. These receptors came from a man aged 18-30 years in good health. Some clones in this sample may be carry-over from other donors' samples. The CDR3 runs from the conserved cysteine through the conserved F or W. Each record gives: CDR3 DNA, CDR3 protein, D gene, V gene, J gene, clone size, CDR3 length. The D gene is left open where the match is weak. Clone size is not always given. Where it is, it says once, few, many or a class for expanded clones.

cdr3_nt: TGTGCCAGCAGCGGTAATTCCAATCCCCTTAACGATGAGCAGTTCTTC
cdr3_aa: CASSGNSNPLNDEQFF
d_call: -
v_call: TRBV11-2
j_call: TRBJ2-1
clone_size: -
cdr3_length: 16

cdr3_nt: TGTGCCAGCAGCCAGGGTCCCGGACGGAGGAACACTGAAGCTTTCTTT
cdr3_aa: CASSQGPGRRNTEAFF
d_call: -
v_call: TRBV12-1
j_call: TRBJ1-1
clone_size: -
cdr3_length: 16

cdr3_nt: TGTGCCAGCAGCTATGACAGGCCATTCCTTTACAATGAGCAGTTCTTC
cdr3_aa: CASSYDRPFLYNEQFF
d_call: -
v_call: TRBV13
j_call: TRBJ2-1
clone_size: -
cdr3_length: 16

cdr3_nt: TGTGCCAGCAGGGTCCGGAGCTATACCTACAATGAGCAGTTCTTC
cdr3_aa: CASRVRSYTYNEQFF
d_call: -
v_call: TRBV7-2
j_call: TRBJ2-1
clone_size: -
cdr3_length: 15

cdr3_nt: TGTGCCAGCAGCTTCCTAGGGGGTTGGGCCGGGGAGCTGTTTTTT
cdr3_aa: CASSFLGGWAGELFF
d_call: -
v_call: TRBV11-2
j_call: TRBJ2-2
clone_size: -
cdr3_length: 15

cdr3_nt: TGTGCCAGCAGCTTGGAGGAGGGGGTTTACAATGAGCAGTTCTTC
cdr3_aa: CASSLEEGVYNEQFF
d_call: -
v_call: TRBV5-4
j_call: TRBJ2-1
clone_size: once
cdr3_length: 15

cdr3_nt: TGTGCCAGCAGTTACTCGTTCCACAATGAGCAGTTCTTC
cdr3_aa: CASSYSFHNEQFF
d_call: -
v_call: TRBV6-6
j_call: TRBJ2-1
clone_size: -
cdr3_length: 13

cdr3_nt: TGTGCCAGCAGCTCCCCGCGGCAGCCAAAAAAACTGTTTTTT
cdr3_aa: CASSSPRQPKKLFF
d_call: -
v_call: TRBV11-2
j_call: TRBJ1-4
clone_size: once
cdr3_length: 14

cdr3_nt: TGTGCCAGTTCGAAGCGGGGTTCAGACACCATATATTTT
cdr3_aa: CASSKRGSDTIYF
d_call: -
v_call: TRBV19
j_call: TRBJ1-3
clone_size: -
cdr3_length: 13

cdr3_nt: TGTGCCAGCAGCTTATCAGGGGGGGAAAAACTGTTTTTT
cdr3_aa: CASSLSGGEKLFF
d_call: TRBD1
v_call: TRBV7-6
j_call: TRBJ1-4
clone_size: -
cdr3_length: 13

cdr3_nt: TGTGCCAGCAGTGCGACCGTAATCGCGGGCCAAGTCCACGAGCAGTACTTC
cdr3_aa: CASSATVIAGQVHEQYF
d_call: -
v_call: TRBV27
j_call: TRBJ2-7
clone_size: -
cdr3_length: 17

cdr3_nt: TGCGCCAGCAGCCAAGATAGGCAGGGTGGATCACCCCTCCACTTT
cdr3_aa: CASSQDRQGGSPLHF
d_call: -
v_call: TRBV4-1
j_call: TRBJ1-6
clone_size: -
cdr3_length: 15

cdr3_nt: TGTGCCTGGAGTCCGGGTAGGGGGTGGAACGAGCAGTACTTC
cdr3_aa: CAWSPGRGWNEQYF
d_call: -
v_call: TRBV30
j_call: TRBJ2-7
clone_size: once
cdr3_length: 14

cdr3_nt: TGTGCCAGCAGTTTGGGGGGAAACCTCTATGGCTACACCTTC
cdr3_aa: CASSLGGNLYGYTF
d_call: -
v_call: TRBV28
j_call: TRBJ1-2
clone_size: once
cdr3_length: 14

cdr3_nt: TGTGCCTGGAGTGGCGCCTCCTACGAGCAGTACTTC
cdr3_aa: CAWSGASYEQYF
d_call: -
v_call: TRBV30
j_call: TRBJ2-7
clone_size: -
cdr3_length: 12

cdr3_nt: TGTGCCACCAGCGGCCCCCGGGACTCGCGGGGCCAATCCTACAATGAGCAGTTCTTC
cdr3_aa: CATSGPRDSRGQSYNEQFF
d_call: -
v_call: TRBV15
j_call: TRBJ2-1
clone_size: -
cdr3_length: 19

cdr3_nt: TGCGCCAGCAGCCCCCCGCGGCTAGCGGACACAGATACGCAGTATTTT
cdr3_aa: CASSPPRLADTDTQYF
d_call: TRBD2
v_call: TRBV5-1
j_call: TRBJ2-3
clone_size: -
cdr3_length: 16

cdr3_nt: TGTGCCAGCAGTTCCCGGTACCCCAGTGAACATGAGCAGTTCTTC
cdr3_aa: CASSSRYPSEHEQFF
d_call: -
v_call: TRBV27
j_call: TRBJ2-1
clone_size: once
cdr3_length: 15

cdr3_nt: TGTGCCAGCAGACAACCGGGACAGACGAATGAGCAGTTCTTC
cdr3_aa: CASRQPGQTNEQFF
d_call: TRBD1
v_call: TRBV6-1
j_call: TRBJ2-1
clone_size: -
cdr3_length: 14

cdr3_nt: TGTGCCAGCAGTTCACTCAAGGGTTCGGCTAATGAAAAACTGTTTTTT
cdr3_aa: CASSSLKGSANEKLFF
d_call: -
v_call: TRBV28
j_call: TRBJ1-4
clone_size: -
cdr3_length: 16

cdr3_nt: TGTGCCAGCAGTGAGACTAATTCACCCCTCCACTTT
cdr3_aa: CASSETNSPLHF
d_call: -
v_call: TRBV6-1
j_call: TRBJ1-6
clone_size: -
cdr3_length: 12

cdr3_nt: TGTGCCAGCAGCCTCCCAGGGGGTCAGAACACTGAAGCTTTCTTT
cdr3_aa: CASSLPGGQNTEAFF
d_call: TRBD1
v_call: TRBV4-2
j_call: TRBJ1-1
clone_size: -
cdr3_length: 15

cdr3_nt: TGCGCCAGCAGCCAAACAGGCTATGGCTACACCTTC
cdr3_aa: CASSQTGYGYTF
d_call: -
v_call: TRBV4-1
j_call: TRBJ1-2
clone_size: -
cdr3_length: 12

cdr3_nt: TGTGCCAGCAGTTTAGACCCTAAGGCCCGACGGGGCTACACCTTC
cdr3_aa: CASSLDPKARRGYTF
d_call: -
v_call: TRBV28
j_call: TRBJ1-2
clone_size: once
cdr3_length: 15

cdr3_nt: TGTGCCAGCAGCTTAAGGGGTAAAGGCTACGAGCAGTACTTC
cdr3_aa: CASSLRGKGYEQYF
d_call: -
v_call: TRBV7-2
j_call: TRBJ2-7
clone_size: -
cdr3_length: 14